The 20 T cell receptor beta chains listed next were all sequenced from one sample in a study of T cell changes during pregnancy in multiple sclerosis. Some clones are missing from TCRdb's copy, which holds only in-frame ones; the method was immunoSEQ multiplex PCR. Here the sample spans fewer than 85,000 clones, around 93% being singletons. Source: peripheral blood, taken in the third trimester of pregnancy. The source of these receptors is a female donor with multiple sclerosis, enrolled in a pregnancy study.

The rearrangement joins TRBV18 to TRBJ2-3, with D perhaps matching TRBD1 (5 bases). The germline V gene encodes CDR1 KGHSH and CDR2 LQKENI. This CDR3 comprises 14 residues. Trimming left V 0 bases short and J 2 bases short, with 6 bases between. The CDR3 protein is CASSPPQATDTQYF. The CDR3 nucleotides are TGTGCCAGCTCACCACCACAGGCCACAGATACGCAGTATTTT.

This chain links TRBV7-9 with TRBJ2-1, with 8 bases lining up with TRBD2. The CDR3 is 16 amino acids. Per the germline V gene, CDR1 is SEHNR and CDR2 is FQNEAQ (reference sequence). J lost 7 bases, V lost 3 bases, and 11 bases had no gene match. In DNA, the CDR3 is TGTGCCAGCAGCTTCCCCTCCAGTTTAGCGGGGAATGAGCAGTTCTTC. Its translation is CASSFPSSLAGNEQFF.

The CDR3 nucleotides read TGTGCCAGCAGGAGGGGCACAGATACGCAGTATTTT. As protein: CASRRGTDTQYF. V usage is TRBV5-6 and J usage is TRBJ2-3; weak D call: TRBD2 (5 bases). CDR1 and CDR2 from the germline V gene are SGHDT and YYEEEE. CDR3 length: 12 amino acids. Trimming removed 5 bases from V and 1 base from J, with 5 bases in between.

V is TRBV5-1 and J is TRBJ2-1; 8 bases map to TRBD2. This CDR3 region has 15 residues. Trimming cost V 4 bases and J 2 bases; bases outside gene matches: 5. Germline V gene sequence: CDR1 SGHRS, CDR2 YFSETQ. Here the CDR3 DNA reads TGCGCCAGCAGCACCCAGCGGGGGCCCTACAATGAGCAGTTCTTC. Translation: CASSTQRGPYNEQFF.

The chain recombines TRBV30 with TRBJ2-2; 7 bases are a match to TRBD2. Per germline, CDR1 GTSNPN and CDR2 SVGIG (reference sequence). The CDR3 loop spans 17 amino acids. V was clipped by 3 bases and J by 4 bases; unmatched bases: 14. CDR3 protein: CAWRQAVRDYLTGELFF. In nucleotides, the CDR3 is TGTGCCTGGAGGCAAGCCGTCCGGGACTATCTCACCGGGGAGCTGTTTTTT.

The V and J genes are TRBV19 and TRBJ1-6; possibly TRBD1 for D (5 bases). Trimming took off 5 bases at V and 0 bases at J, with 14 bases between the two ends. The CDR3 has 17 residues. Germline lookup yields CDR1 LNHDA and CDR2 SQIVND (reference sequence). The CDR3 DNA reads TGTGCCAGTAGTTCCCGACAGTTAGTCTCCTATAATTCACCCCTCCACTTT. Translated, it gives CASSSRQLVSYNSPLHF.

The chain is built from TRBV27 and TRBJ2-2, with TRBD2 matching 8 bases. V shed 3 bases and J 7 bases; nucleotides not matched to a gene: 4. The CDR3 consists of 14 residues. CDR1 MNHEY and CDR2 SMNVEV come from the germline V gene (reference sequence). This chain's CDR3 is CASSFGGAGGELFF. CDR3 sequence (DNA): TGTGCCAGCAGTTTCGGGGGGGCGGGCGGGGAGCTGTTTTTT.

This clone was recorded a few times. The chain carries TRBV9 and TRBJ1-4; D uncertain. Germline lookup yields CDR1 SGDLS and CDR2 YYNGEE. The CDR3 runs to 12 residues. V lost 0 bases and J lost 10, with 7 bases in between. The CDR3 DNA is TGTGCCAGCAGCGTAGTAGAGGGAAAACTGTTTTTT. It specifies CASSVVEGKLFF. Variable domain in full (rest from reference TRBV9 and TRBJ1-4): DSGVTQTPKHLITATGQRVTLRCSPRSGDLSVYWYQQSLDQGLQFLIQYYNGEERAKGNILERFSAQQFPDLHSELNLSSLELGDSALYFCASSVVEGKLFFGSGTQLSVL.

CDR3 nucleotide sequence: TGTGCCAGCACCGATCCGGGACAGACCTACGAGCAGTACTTC. Translating it yields CASTDPGQTYEQYF. The chain joins TRBV2 to TRBJ2-7; 7 bases are a match to TRBD1. In germline, CDR1 is SNHLY, CDR2 FYNNEI. The trim removed 7 bases at V and 2 bases at J, leaving 8 bases unmatched. The CDR3 covers 14 residues.

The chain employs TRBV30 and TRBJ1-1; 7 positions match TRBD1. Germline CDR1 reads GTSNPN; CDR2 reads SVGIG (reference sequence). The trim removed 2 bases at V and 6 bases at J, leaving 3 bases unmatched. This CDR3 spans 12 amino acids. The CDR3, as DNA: TGTGCCTGGAGTCTGGGACAGCCTGAAGCTTTCTTT. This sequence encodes CAWSLGQPEAFF.

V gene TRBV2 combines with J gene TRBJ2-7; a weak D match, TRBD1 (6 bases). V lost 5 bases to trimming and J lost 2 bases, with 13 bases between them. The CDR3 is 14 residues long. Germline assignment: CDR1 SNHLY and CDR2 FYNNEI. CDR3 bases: TGTGCCAGCAGTAAACCAGGGGTTGCCTACGAGCAGTACTTC. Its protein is CASSKPGVAYEQYF.

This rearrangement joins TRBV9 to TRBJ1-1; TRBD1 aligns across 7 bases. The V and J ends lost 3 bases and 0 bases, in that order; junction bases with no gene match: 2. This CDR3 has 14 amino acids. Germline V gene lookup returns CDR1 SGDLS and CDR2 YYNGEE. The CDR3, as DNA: TGTGCCAGCAGCGGGACAGGAATGAACACTGAAGCTTTCTTT. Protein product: CASSGTGMNTEAFF.

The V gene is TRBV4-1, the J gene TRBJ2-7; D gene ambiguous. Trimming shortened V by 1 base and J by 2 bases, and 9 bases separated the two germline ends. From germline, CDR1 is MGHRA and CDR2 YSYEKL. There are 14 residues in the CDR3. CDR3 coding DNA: TGCGCCAGCAGCCAAGTCACACAGACCTACGAGCAGTACTTC. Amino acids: CASSQVTQTYEQYF.

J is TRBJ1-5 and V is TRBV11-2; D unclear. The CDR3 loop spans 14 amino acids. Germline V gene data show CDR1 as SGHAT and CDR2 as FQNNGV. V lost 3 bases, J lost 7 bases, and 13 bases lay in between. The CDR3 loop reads CASSFTGEGQPQHF. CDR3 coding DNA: TGTGCCAGCAGCTTCACGGGAGAAGGGCAGCCCCAGCATTTT.

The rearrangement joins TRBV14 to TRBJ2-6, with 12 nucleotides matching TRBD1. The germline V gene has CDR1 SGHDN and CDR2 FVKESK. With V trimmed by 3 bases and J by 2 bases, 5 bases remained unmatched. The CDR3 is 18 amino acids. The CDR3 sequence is CASSQTGTGGTGANVLTF. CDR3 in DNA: TGTGCCAGCAGCCAGACCGGGACAGGGGGCACTGGGGCCAACGTCCTGACTTTC. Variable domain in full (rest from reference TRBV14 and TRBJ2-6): EAGVTQFPSHSVIEKGQTVTLRCDPISGHDNLYWYRRVMGKEIKFLLHFVKESKQDESGMPNNRFLAERTGGTYSTLKVQPAELEDSGVYFCASSQTGTGGTGANVLTFGAGSRLTVL.

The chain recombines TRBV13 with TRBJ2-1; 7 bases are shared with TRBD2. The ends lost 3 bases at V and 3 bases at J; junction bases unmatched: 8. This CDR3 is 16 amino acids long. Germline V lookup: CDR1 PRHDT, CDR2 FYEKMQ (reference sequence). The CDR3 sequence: CASSFLLAENYNEQFF. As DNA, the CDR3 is TGTGCCAGCAGCTTCCTGCTAGCGGAGAACTACAATGAGCAGTTCTTC.

Written as DNA, the CDR3 is TGTGCCAGCTCCCTAGGCGGGGGGCCGAACACCGGGGAGCTGTTTTTT. This sequence encodes CASSLGGGPNTGELFF. This sequence joins TRBV18 and TRBJ2-2; TRBD2 matches 8 bases. V lost 6 bases, J lost 0 bases, and 6 bases stayed unmatched. The CDR3 covers 16 residues. Germline CDR1 KGHSH, CDR2 LQKENI.

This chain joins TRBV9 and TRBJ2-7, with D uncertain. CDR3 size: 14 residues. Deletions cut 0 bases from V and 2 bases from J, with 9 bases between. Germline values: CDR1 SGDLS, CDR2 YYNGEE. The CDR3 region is CASSVGHRAYEQYF. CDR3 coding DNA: TGTGCCAGCAGCGTAGGTCACAGAGCCTACGAGCAGTACTTC.

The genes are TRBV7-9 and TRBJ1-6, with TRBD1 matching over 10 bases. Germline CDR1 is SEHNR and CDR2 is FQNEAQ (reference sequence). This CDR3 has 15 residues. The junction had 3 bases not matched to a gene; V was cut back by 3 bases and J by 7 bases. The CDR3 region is CASSFGGQGNSPLHF. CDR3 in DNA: TGTGCCAGCAGCTTCGGGGGACAGGGGAATTCACCCCTCCACTTT.

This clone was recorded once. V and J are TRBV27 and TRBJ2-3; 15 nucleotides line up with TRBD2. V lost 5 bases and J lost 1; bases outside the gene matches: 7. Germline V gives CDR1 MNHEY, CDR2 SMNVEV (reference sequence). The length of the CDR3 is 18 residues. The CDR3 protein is CASSQGTSGGKGTDTQYF. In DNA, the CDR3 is TGTGCCAGCAGTCAGGGGACTAGCGGGGGGAAAGGCACAGATACGCAGTATTTT.